The sample holds one count of the clone carrying this T cell receptor beta chain. Germline assignment: CDR1 MGHRA and CDR2 YSYEKL. The CDR3 runs to 13 residues. Trimming took 0 bases from V and 5 from J, leaving 8 bases between them. This specimen belongs to a study of blood T cell repertoires in COVID-19. Across the study: PBMCs, B-cell-depleted T cells, or T cells were the source of the cDNA or gDNA that made up the material.

Original processing notes: Reference gene primers were amplified, and this amplification served to estimate nucleated cell counts. The repertoire was sequenced with immunoSEQ multiplex PCR; TCRdb's copy has only in-frame clones and lacks some. That table gives V, J and clone size, and the DNA gave D and trimming. The data contain 60,000 or so clones, 90% of them seen just once; the ten biggest clones take up 10% to 15%. This chain uses TRBV4-1 with TRBJ2-7; D ambiguous. The receptor was isolated from a man aged 55 to 69 with active COVID-19. Material for sequencing was peripheral blood. The CDR3 region has the DNA TGCGCCAGCAGCCAAGATCCCCCGGACGAGCAGTACTTC. Its protein product is CASSQDPPDEQYF.